This T cell receptor beta chain was sequenced in a study of PD-1 blockade in classical Hodgkin lymphoma. Study-wide results and limits: Newly diagnosed patients were said to have less baseline TCR diversity than healthy donors did. Some patients started nivolumab under 1 year after ASCT, and they were excluded.

The CDR3 length is 13 residues. Germline CDR1 is SGHRS and CDR2 is YFSETQ. Measured with immunoSEQ multiplex PCR; TCRdb has only the in-frame clones, and not every one. The data hold 41,000 or so clones, with 65% to 80% observed a single time. Every patient was affected by relapse after autologous stem cell transplantation, while exposure to brentuximab vedotin was not uniform. As regards this clone: Its antigen remains unidentified. An end of the junction differs from the germline gene, which may be a read error.

The chain combines TRBV5-1 with TRBJ2-1; tentatively, D is TRBD2 (6 bases). The sample was peripheral blood mononuclear cells (PBMCs), taken at baseline. This TCR derives from a human donor with classical Hodgkin lymphoma. DNA of the CDR3: TGCGCCAGCCAGATTAGCGGATACAATGGGCAGTTCTTC. The encoded protein is CASQISGYNGQFF. The full variable domain, in which reference TRBV5-1 and TRBJ2-1 provide the parts outside the CDR3, is KAGVTQTPRYLIKTRGQQVTLSCSPISGHRSVSWYQQTPGQGLQFLFEYFSETQRNKGNFPGRFSGRQFSNSRSEMNVSTLELGDSALYLCASQISGYNGQFFGPGTRLTVL.